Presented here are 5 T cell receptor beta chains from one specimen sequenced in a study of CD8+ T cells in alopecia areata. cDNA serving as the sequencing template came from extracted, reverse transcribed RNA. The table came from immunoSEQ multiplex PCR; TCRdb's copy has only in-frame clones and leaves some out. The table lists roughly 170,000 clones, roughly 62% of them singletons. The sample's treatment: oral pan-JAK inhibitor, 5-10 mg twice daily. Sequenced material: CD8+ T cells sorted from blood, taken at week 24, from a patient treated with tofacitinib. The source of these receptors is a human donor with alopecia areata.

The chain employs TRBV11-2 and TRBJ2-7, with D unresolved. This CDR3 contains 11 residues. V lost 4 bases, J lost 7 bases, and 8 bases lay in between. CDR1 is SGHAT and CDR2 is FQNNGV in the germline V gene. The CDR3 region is CASSSSLEQYF. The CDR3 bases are TGTGCCAGCAGCTCCAGCTTGGAGCAGTACTTC.

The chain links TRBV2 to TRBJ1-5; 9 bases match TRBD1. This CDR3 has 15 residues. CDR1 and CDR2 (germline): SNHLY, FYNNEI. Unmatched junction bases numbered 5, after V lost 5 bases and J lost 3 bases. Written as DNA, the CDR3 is TGTGCCAGCAGTCCCGGGACAGGGTTCAATCAGCCCCAGCATTTT. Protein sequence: CASSPGTGFNQPQHF.

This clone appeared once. The CDR3, as DNA: TGTGCCAGCAGTGGACGGACAGACTTTAACTTAGAGACCCAGTACTTC. As protein: CASSGRTDFNLETQYF. The chain combines TRBV2 with TRBJ2-5; D possibly corresponds to TRBD1 (6 bases). V was pared by 4 bases and J by 4 bases, with 19 bases between. Germline V gene data show CDR1 as SNHLY and CDR2 as FYNNEI. CDR3 length equals 16 residues.

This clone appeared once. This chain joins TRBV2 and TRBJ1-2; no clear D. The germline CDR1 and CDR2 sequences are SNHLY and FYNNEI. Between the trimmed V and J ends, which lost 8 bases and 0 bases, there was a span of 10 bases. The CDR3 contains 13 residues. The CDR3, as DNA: TGTGCCAGCGGGCGGCCAACTAACTATGGCTACACCTTC. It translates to CASGRPTNYGYTF.

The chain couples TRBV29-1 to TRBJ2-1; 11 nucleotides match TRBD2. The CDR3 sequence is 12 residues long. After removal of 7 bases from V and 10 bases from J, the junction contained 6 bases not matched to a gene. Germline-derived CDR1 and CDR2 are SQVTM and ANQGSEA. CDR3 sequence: CSAPGLAAEQFF. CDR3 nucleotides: TGCAGCGCGCCGGGACTAGCGGCGGAGCAGTTCTTC.